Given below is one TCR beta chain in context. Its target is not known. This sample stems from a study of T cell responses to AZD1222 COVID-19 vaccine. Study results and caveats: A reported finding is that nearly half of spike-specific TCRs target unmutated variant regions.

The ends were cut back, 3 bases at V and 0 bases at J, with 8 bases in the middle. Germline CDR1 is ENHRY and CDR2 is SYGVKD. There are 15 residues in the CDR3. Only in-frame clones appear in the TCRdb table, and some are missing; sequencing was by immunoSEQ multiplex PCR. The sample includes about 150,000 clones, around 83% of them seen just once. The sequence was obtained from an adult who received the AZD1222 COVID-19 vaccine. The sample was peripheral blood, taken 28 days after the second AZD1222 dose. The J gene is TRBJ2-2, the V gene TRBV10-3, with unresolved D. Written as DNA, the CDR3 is TGTGCCATCAGTGAATCGGTCGCGAACACCGGGGAGCTGTTTTTT. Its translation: CAISESVANTGELFF.